This T cell receptor beta chain was sequenced for a study of T-cell memory formation after mild COVID-19. Study-wide context: Across donors, TCR clusters were largely donor specific. Findings and caveats of the study: Day 15 to 85 contracting clones showed balanced CD4/CD8; day 15 to 37 expanders favored CD4+. CD4+ contracting clones were found mainly in CM and EM, and CD8+ ones in EMRA.

There are a few counts of this clonotype. Antigen unknown. TCRdb ran MiXCR on the 5' RACE reads and lists one entry per CDR3 protein. Of 70,000 to 100,000 distinct CDR3 sequences listed, roughly 16% were seen once; the top ten hold 39%. The CDR3 contains 14 residues. Losses at the gene ends were 4 bases for V and 8 bases for J; bases not matched to a gene: 10. In germline, CDR1 is SGHRS, CDR2 YFSETQ. The sample consisted of PBMCs or a T cell subset sorted from them (not recorded which). This clonotype was obtained from a man younger than 35 who had mild COVID-19 (a few samples of this study predate the infection). Cell type and time point are not known. The rearrangement uses TRBV5-1 and TRBJ1-2, with 8 bases that match TRBD1. CDR3 amino acids: CASSDGQGLYGYTF. CDR3 DNA sequence: TGCGCCAGCAGCGACGGACAGGGTCTCTACGGCTACACCTTC.